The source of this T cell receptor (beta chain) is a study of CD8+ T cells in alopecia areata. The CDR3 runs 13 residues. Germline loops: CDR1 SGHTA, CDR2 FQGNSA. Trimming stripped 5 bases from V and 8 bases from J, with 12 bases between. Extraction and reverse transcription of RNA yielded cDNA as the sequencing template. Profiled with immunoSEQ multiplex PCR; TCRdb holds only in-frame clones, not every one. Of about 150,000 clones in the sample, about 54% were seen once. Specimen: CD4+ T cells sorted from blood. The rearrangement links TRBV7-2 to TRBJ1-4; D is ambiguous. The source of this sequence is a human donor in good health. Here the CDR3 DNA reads TGTGCCAGCAGCGGGTCTTTAGGGGAAAAACTGTTTTTT. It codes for CASSGSLGEKLFF.